The present entry profiles one TCR beta chain with its context. Its antigen remains unknown. Excluded were patients having autoimmune disease history or systemic immunosuppression. Germline assignment: CDR1 SQVTM and CDR2 ANQGSEA. CDR3 length: 12 residues. Deletions cut 3 bases from V and 0 bases from J, with 5 bases between. Profiling relied on immunoSEQ multiplex PCR, and the TCRdb table lists in-frame clones only, not all of them. The sample lists 75,000 to 100,000 clones; just over 85% were seen once. This sample was included in a study of OX40 agonist ivuxolimab in advanced cancers. Across the whole study: Ivuxolimab, which is an agonistic anti-OX40 (CD134) antibody, was administered to the patients. Mean age 60 years, range 23 to 79; around 80% male. Findings and caveats of the study: At doses 0.1 to 3.0 mg/kg, CD4+ and CD8+ clones expanded.

The clonotype was recovered from an adult with an advanced solid tumor such as melanoma, head and neck, liver or kidney cancer. This specimen was CD4+ or CD8+ T cells sorted from blood, taken in a trial of the OX40 agonist ivuxolimab. This chain uses TRBV29-1 with TRBJ1-1; D ambiguous. The CDR3 DNA is TGCAGCGTTGACGCCGTGAACACTGAAGCTTTCTTT. This gives the protein CSVDAVNTEAFF.